This TCR beta chain appears in the sequencing data of a study of T cell responses to AZD1222 COVID-19 vaccine. The V gene's germline CDR1 is MNHEY and CDR2 SVGEGT. This CDR3 region has 14 residues. V gave up 2 bases and J gave up 4 bases, with 12 bases separating them. The method was immunoSEQ multiplex PCR; TCRdb's version includes in-frame clones alone and lacks a portion of them. The data hold 150,000 to 200,000 clones, with about 86% observed a single time. This clone was counted once. The J gene is TRBJ2-7, the V gene TRBV6-2 or TRBV6-3, with a weak D call TRBD2 (5 bases). This receptor was identified in an adult in good health. The sample was peripheral blood, taken on day 0 of AZD1222 vaccination. The CDR3 nucleotides read TGTGCCAGCAGTTACCTGGCCACGGGGTACGAGCAGTACTTC. Protein: CASSYLATGYEQYF.